This T cell receptor (beta chain) came from a study of vaccination and CD4 T cells after COVID-19. Time point indicated: late sampling 161 to 241 days after vaccination in a few convalescent patients. Stated treatment: approximately 11-day PBMC culture with coronavirus spike peptide pools or control peptides (ViraFEST assay). Germline-derived CDR1 and CDR2 are MNHEY and SVGEGT. The CDR3 is 13 residues long. V was trimmed by 8 bases and J by 0 bases, leaving 11 bases between them. The Oncomine TCR Beta short-read assay was what sequenced the DNA obtained from cultured CD4+ T cells. TCRdb reprocessed the PCR reads with MiXCR, giving one entry per CDR3 protein. The sample has about 22,000 distinct CDR3 sequences; more than 45% are singletons. Notes on the study in general: The study found that a median about 85% of reactive clones in convalescent patients appeared only post-vaccination.

As to this clonotype: The antigen remains unidentified.

This sequence was found in a human donor who had recovered from COVID-19. The sequenced sample was CD4+ T cells from blood, cultured in vitro, obtained about 7 months after SARS-CoV-2 vaccination. The chain has TRBV6-2 or TRBV6-3 and TRBJ2-7; the D gene is possibly TRBD1 (6 bases). CDR3 sequence: CASQRGSSYEQYF. The CDR3 bases are TGTGCCAGCCAGAGGGGGAGCTCCTACGAGCAGTACTTC.